What follows are 23 T cell receptor beta chains derived from one specimen sequenced in a study of OX40 agonist ivuxolimab in advanced cancers. The data were produced by immunoSEQ multiplex PCR, yet TCRdb's version contains in-frame clones alone and is incomplete. Of approximately 73,000 clones in the sample, roughly 91% were seen once. Here the sequenced sample was CD4+ or CD8+ T cells sorted from blood, taken in a trial of the OX40 agonist ivuxolimab. Source of these receptors: an adult with an advanced solid tumor such as melanoma, head and neck, liver or kidney cancer.

The chain is built from TRBV6-5 and TRBJ1-5; 9 positions agree with TRBD1. In germline, CDR1 is MNHEY, CDR2 SVGAGI. V gave up 5 bases and J gave up 6 bases; unmatched junction bases: 2. This CDR3 has 13 residues. The CDR3 DNA reads as TGTGCCAGCAGTACAGGGGGCGGTCAGCCCCAGCATTTT. Translating it yields CASSTGGGQPQHF.

The J gene is TRBJ1-2, the V gene TRBV30; 9 nucleotides line up with TRBD1. The germline gives CDR1 GTSNPN, CDR2 SVGIG (reference sequence). This CDR3 comprises 16 residues. Unmatched junction bases numbered 11, after V lost 2 bases and J lost 4 bases. The CDR3 nucleotides read TGTGCCTGGAGTACGGGACAGGGTCCCAAACGCTATGGCTACACCTTC. Protein sequence: CAWSTGQGPKRYGYTF.

This chain's CDR3 is CAWSVFKSYEQYF. CDR3 nucleotides: TGTGCCTGGAGTGTATTCAAATCCTACGAGCAGTACTTC. The chain links TRBV30 to TRBJ2-7; D call uncertain. Looked up from germline, CDR1 is GTSNPN and CDR2 is SVGIG (reference sequence). The CDR3 sequence is 13 residues long. V lost 0 bases and J 1 base, leaving 7 bases between the germline ends.

The rearrangement uses TRBV19 and TRBJ2-7, with TRBD2 as a possible D gene (5 bases). Looked up from germline, CDR1 is LNHDA and CDR2 is SQIVND (reference sequence). This CDR3 is 13 amino acids long. Trimming stripped 5 bases from V and 5 bases from J, with 13 bases between. The CDR3 is CASSVRAIDEQYF. The CDR3 DNA follows: TGTGCCAGTAGTGTGAGGGCCATCGACGAGCAGTACTTC.

The V call is TRBV7-3, the J call TRBJ2-1, with D perhaps being TRBD1 or TRBD2 (6 bases each). CDR3 length: 14 amino acids. The V and J ends lost 1 base and 6 bases respectively, with 10 bases between them. Germline V lookup: CDR1 SGHTA, CDR2 FQGTGA. Written as DNA, the CDR3 is TGTGCCAGCAGCTTAAGTGGAGGGGGCAATGAGCAGTTCTTC. It yields the protein CASSLSGGGNEQFF.

Notes on this clone: At one boundary the junction diverges from the germline segment, which might be a read error. V and J are TRBV5-1 and TRBJ2-5; D uncertain. CDR3 length: 12 residues. Per the germline V gene, CDR1 is SGHRS and CDR2 is YFSETQ. The CDR3 protein is CASSDTQRVPDF. The CDR3 DNA follows: TGCGCCAGCAGTGATACTCAAAGGGTACCGGACTTC.

V usage is TRBV25-1 and J usage is TRBJ2-7; maybe TRBD1 (5 bases). Trimming removed 3 bases from V and 1 base from J, with 10 bases in between. The CDR3 spans 14 residues. From germline, CDR1 is MGHDK and CDR2 SYGVNS. CDR3 in DNA: TGTGCCAGCAGTGACCCGACAGTATCCTACGAGCAGTACTTC. Translating gives CASSDPTVSYEQYF.

This clone was seen a single time. V is TRBV6-1 and J is TRBJ2-2; D unclear. V dropped 4 bases and J dropped 6 bases, with 12 bases sitting between them. Germline CDR1 MNHNS, CDR2 SASEGT. This CDR3 spans 14 amino acids. The CDR3 here is CASSGWVAAGELFF. The CDR3 DNA is TGTGCCAGCAGTGGGTGGGTAGCCGCCGGGGAGCTGTTTTTT.

The chain has TRBV6-5 and TRBJ2-5; 7 bases are shared with TRBD2. Trimming cost V 0 bases and J 5 bases; bases outside gene matches: 6. The CDR3 consists of 15 residues. CDR1 and CDR2 (germline): MNHEY, SVGAGI. Here the CDR3 reads CASSYSVGGSETQYF. The CDR3 coding sequence is TGTGCCAGCAGTTACTCTGTCGGCGGGAGTGAGACCCAGTACTTC.

The chain has TRBV7-9 and TRBJ1-3, with D possibly matching TRBD1 (5 bases). Per the germline V gene, CDR1 is SEHNR and CDR2 is FQNEAQ (reference sequence). Trimming removed 5 bases at V and 0 bases at J, with 23 bases between. CDR3 length: 19 residues. For the CDR3, the DNA is TGTGCCAGCAGCATACGAGGGTTCTACAGGTCTGGCTCTGGAAACACCATATATTTT. Amino acids: CASSIRGFYRSGSGNTIYF. The full variable domain, rest sourced from reference TRBV7-9 and TRBJ1-3, is DTGVSQNPRHKITKRGQNVTFRCDPISEHNRLYWYRQTLGQGPEFLTYFQNEAQLEKSRLLSDRFSAERPKGSFSTLEIQRTEQGDSAMYLCASSIRGFYRSGSGNTIYFGEGSWLTVV.

In DNA form, the CDR3 reads TGTGCCAGCAGCGTAGGATCGGGGACTGGAAACACCATATATTTT. It is translated as CASSVGSGTGNTIYF. This chain joins TRBV9 and TRBJ1-3; D unclear. The length of the CDR3 is 15 residues. Per germline, CDR1 SGDLS and CDR2 YYNGEE. Trimming left V 0 bases short and J 2 bases short, with 9 bases between.

The genes are TRBV5-1 and TRBJ1-2; 11 positions agree with TRBD1. Germline V gene sequence: CDR1 SGHRS, CDR2 YFSETQ. The CDR3 totals 15 residues. The trim removed 1 base at V and 10 bases at J, leaving 9 bases unmatched. CDR3 region: CASSLTAGQGALYTF. The CDR3 nucleotides are TGCGCCAGCAGCTTGACCGCCGGACAGGGGGCCCTCTACACCTTC.

This sequence joins TRBV7-6 and TRBJ2-3, with 7 bases aligning to TRBD2. After removal of 2 bases from V and 3 bases from J, the junction contained 2 bases not matched to a gene. The CDR3 covers 14 residues. CDR1 SGHVS and CDR2 FNYEAQ come from the germline V gene. The CDR3 loop is CASSLSSGTDTQYF. DNA of the CDR3: TGTGCCAGCAGCTTATCTAGCGGAACAGATACGCAGTATTTT.

The genes are TRBV5-1 and TRBJ2-3, with 11 bases aligning to TRBD2. CDR3 length equals 15 residues. J gave up 4 bases and V 4 bases, and 5 bases lay outside the gene matches. Per germline, CDR1 SGHRS and CDR2 YFSETQ. CDR3 sequence reads: CASSERLAGPDTQYF. CDR3 coding DNA: TGCGCCAGCAGCGAAAGACTAGCGGGGCCAGATACGCAGTATTTT. Variable domain in full (rest from reference TRBV5-1 and TRBJ2-3): KAGVTQTPRYLIKTRGQQVTLSCSPISGHRSVSWYQQTPGQGLQFLFEYFSETQRNKGNFPGRFSGRQFSNSRSEMNVSTLELGDSALYLCASSERLAGPDTQYFGPGTRLTVL.

The rearrangement uses TRBV5-4 and TRBJ2-7; D may correspond to TRBD1 or TRBD2 (6 bases each). The germline CDR1 and CDR2 sequences are SGHNT and YYREEE (reference sequence). Trimming pared 2 bases from V and 6 bases from J, leaving 12 bases between. CDR3 size: 13 residues. The CDR3 region is CASSLQQGGEQYF. The CDR3 nucleotides are TGTGCCAGCAGCTTACAACAGGGAGGCGAGCAGTACTTC.

This chain links TRBV7-3 with TRBJ1-3; D is unresolved. The germline gives CDR1 SGHTA, CDR2 FQGTGA. The CDR3 spans 13 residues. The V end lost 4 bases, the J end lost 2 bases, and 6 bases lay between the germline ends. This CDR3 reads CASSSLPGNTIYF. As DNA, the CDR3 is TGTGCCAGCAGCTCCCTACCTGGAAACACCATATATTTT.

This chain connects TRBV28 to TRBJ1-5; D is unclear. Germline lookup yields CDR1 MDHEN and CDR2 SYDVKM. The germline V and J ends were trimmed by 6 bases and 7 bases, with 13 bases remaining between them. There are 13 residues in the CDR3. This CDR3 reads CASSPSGSQPQHF. In nucleotides, the CDR3 is TGTGCCAGCAGCCCATCAGGTTCACAGCCCCAGCATTTT.

This chain connects TRBV14 to TRBJ2-1; D is uncertain. Trimming cost V 1 base and J 5 bases, with 15 bases left between them. Germline lookup yields CDR1 SGHDN and CDR2 FVKESK. The CDR3 has 16 residues. Written as DNA, the CDR3 is TGTGCCAGCAGCCAAGGCAGCCTTTACAATAACAATGAGCAGTTCTTC. This gives the protein CASSQGSLYNNNEQFF.

The chain links TRBV7-2 to TRBJ1-6; D not certain. CDR1 and CDR2 from the germline V gene are SGHTA and FQGNSA. The V and J ends lost 3 bases and 7 bases respectively, with 16 bases between them. The CDR3 extends over 16 amino acids. The chain's CDR3 is CASSFVLAGLNSPLHF. The CDR3 DNA reads TGTGCCAGCAGCTTCGTCCTTGCCGGGCTAAATTCACCCCTCCACTTT.

The count of this clone is one. The chain joins TRBV27 to TRBJ2-7, with TRBD2 identical over 12 bases. The junction had 16 bases not matched to a gene; V was cut back by 1 base and J by 6 bases. In germline, CDR1 is MNHEY, CDR2 SMNVEV (reference sequence). This CDR3 has 19 amino acids. The CDR3 is CASSLFGLAGGPGTAEQYF. Here the CDR3 DNA reads TGTGCCAGCAGTTTATTCGGCCTAGCGGGAGGGCCGGGTACCGCCGAGCAGTACTTC.

The gene calls are TRBV7-6 and TRBJ2-3, with 9 bases aligning to TRBD1. Germline V CDR1 and CDR2: SGHVS, FNYEAQ. The CDR3 is 15 amino acids. The V gene end was trimmed by 5 bases and the J gene end by 2 bases; junction bases not matched to a gene: 5. The CDR3 sequence is CASSRQGVPTDTQYF. Written as DNA, the CDR3 is TGTGCCAGCAGCCGACAGGGGGTCCCCACAGATACGCAGTATTTT.

The chain combines TRBV5-1 with TRBJ2-1; a possible D gene is TRBD1 (5 bases). The length of the CDR3 is 12 residues. V lost 1 base to trimming and J lost 9 bases, with 8 bases between them. The germline V gene has CDR1 SGHRS and CDR2 YFSETQ. Written as DNA, the CDR3 is TGCGCCAGCAGCTTGCAGGGCGGTGAGCAGTTCTTC. Its protein product is CASSLQGGEQFF.

This clone was counted between two and nine times. This chain links TRBV10-1 with TRBJ1-5; D call uncertain. The ends were cut back, 0 bases at V and 6 bases at J, with 9 bases in the middle. From germline, CDR1 is WNHNN and CDR2 SYGVQD (reference sequence). The CDR3 spans 14 residues. The CDR3 spells CASSESGVGQPQHF. Written as DNA, the CDR3 is TGCGCCAGCAGTGAGTCTGGGGTCGGTCAGCCCCAGCATTTT.